Here is one T cell receptor beta chain with its context. The antigen is not known. These data are taken from a study of shared clonotypes between healthy human individuals. TCRdb's table, derived via immunoSEQ multiplex PCR, lists solely in-frame clones and lacks some. Of some 2,000,000 clones in the sample, around 95% were seen once. Between the trimmed V and J ends, which lost 3 bases and 4 bases, there was a span of 8 bases. This CDR3 has 13 amino acids. The V gene's germline CDR1 is SGHDT and CDR2 YYEEEE. Overall study results and limits: Non-shared clonotypes had lower generation probabilities than clonotypes shared by all four sorted-subset donors.

The sequenced sample was naive CD4+ T cells sorted from blood. Indicated subset: CD45RA+ positively selected. This TCR came from a man younger than 35 in good health. V gene TRBV5-6 combines with J gene TRBJ1-3; no definite D call. For the CDR3, the DNA is TGTGCCAGCAGCTGGCAGGTGGGAAACACCATATATTTT. Protein sequence: CASSWQVGNTIYF.